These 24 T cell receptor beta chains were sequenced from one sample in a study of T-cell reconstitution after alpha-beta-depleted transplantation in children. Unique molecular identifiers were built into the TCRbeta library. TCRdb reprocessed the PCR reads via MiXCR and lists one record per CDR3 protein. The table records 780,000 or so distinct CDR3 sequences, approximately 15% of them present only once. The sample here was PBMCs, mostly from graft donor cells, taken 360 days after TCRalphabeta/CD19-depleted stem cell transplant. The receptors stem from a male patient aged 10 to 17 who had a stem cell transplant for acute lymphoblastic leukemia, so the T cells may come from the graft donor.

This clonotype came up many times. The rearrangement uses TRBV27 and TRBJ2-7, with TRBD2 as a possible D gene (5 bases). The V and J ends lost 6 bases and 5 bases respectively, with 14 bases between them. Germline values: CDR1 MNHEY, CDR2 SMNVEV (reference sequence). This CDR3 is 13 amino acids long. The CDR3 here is CASRSPEADEQYF. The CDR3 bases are TGTGCCAGCAGGAGTCCGGAGGCGGACGAGCAGTACTTC.

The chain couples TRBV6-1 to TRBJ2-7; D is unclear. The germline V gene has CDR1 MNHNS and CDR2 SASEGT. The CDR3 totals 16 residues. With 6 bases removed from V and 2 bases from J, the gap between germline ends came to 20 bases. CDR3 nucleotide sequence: TGTGCCAGCAGCGAACGAGTTACGAGGCAGGCCTACGAGCAGTACTTC. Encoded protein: CASSERVTRQAYEQYF.

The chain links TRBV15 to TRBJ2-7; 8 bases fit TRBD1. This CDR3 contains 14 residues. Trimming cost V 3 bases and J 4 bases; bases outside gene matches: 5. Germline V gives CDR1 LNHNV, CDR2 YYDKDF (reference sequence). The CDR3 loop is CATSRPHRGYEQYF. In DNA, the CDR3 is TGTGCCACCAGCAGGCCTCACAGGGGGTACGAGCAGTACTTC.

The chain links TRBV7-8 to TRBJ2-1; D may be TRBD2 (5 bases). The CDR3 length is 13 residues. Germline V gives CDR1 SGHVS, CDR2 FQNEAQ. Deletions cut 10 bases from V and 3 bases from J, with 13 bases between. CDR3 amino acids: CATRTDFYNEQFF. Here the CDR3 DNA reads TGTGCCACACGGACGGACTTCTACAATGAGCAGTTCTTC.

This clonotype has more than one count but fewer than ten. The CDR3 protein is CASRDRGNEQYF. The CDR3 nucleotides read TGTGCCAGCAGGGACAGGGGAAACGAGCAGTACTTC. The rearrangement links TRBV12-3 or TRBV12-4 to TRBJ2-7; 9 nucleotides agree with TRBD1. The trim removed 6 bases at V and 5 bases at J, leaving 2 bases unmatched. The CDR3 contains 12 residues.

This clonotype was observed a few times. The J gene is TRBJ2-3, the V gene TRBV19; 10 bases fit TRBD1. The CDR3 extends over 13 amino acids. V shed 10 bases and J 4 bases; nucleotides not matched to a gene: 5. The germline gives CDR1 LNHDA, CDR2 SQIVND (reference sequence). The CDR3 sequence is CATRDRGADTQYF. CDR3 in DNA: TGTGCCACTCGGGACAGGGGTGCAGATACGCAGTATTTT.

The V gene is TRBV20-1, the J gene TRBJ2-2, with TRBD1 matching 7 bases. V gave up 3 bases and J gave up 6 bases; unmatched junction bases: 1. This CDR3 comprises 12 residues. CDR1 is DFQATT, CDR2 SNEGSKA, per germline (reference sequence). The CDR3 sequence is CSARTGSGELFF. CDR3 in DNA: TGCAGTGCTAGGACAGGGTCCGGGGAGCTGTTTTTT.

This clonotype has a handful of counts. DNA of the CDR3: TGTGCCAGCAGTCTAGGAGGATCGAACTGGCGGGGATCCTACGAGCAGTACTTC. Residues: CASSLGGSNWRGSYEQYF. This sequence joins TRBV11-2 and TRBJ2-7; the D gene is possibly TRBD2 (6 bases). The CDR3 consists of 18 residues. Trimming removed 6 bases from V and 1 base from J, with 25 bases in between. Germline V gene sequence: CDR1 SGHAT, CDR2 FQNNGV.

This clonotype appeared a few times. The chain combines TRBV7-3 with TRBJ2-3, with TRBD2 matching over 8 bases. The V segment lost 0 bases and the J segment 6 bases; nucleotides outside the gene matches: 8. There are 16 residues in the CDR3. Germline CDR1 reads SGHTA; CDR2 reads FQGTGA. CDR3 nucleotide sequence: TGTGCCAGCAGCTTAACCCCGGGAGGGCTAAGGGATACGCAGTATTTT. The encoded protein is CASSLTPGGLRDTQYF. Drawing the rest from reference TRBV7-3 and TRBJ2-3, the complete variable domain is GAGVSQTPSNKVTEKGKYVELRCDPISGHTALYWYRQSLGQGPEFLIYFQGTGAADDSGLPNDRFFAVRPEGSVSTLKIQRTERGDSAVYLCASSLTPGGLRDTQYFGPGTRLTVL.

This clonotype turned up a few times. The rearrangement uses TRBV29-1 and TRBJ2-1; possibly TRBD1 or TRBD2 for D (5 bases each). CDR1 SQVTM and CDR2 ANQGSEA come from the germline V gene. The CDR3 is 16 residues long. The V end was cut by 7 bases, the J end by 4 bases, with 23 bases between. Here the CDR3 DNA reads TGCAGCGCCATGGCCAGGGTTACTACGGGGTACAATGAGCAGTTCTTC. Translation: CSAMARVTTGYNEQFF.

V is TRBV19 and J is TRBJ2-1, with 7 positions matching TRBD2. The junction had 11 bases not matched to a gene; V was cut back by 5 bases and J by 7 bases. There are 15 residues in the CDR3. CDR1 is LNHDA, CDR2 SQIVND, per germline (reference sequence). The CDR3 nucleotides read TGTGCCAGTAGTCAAAGCGGGACTTCGGGGAATGAGCAGTTCTTC. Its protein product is CASSQSGTSGNEQFF.

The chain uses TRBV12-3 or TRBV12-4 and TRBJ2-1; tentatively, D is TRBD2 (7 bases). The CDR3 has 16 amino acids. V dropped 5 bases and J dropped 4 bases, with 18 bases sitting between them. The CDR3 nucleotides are TGTGCCAGCAGTGCCCGCGGGAGAGGGGGATACAATGAGCAGTTCTTC. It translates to CASSARGRGGYNEQFF.

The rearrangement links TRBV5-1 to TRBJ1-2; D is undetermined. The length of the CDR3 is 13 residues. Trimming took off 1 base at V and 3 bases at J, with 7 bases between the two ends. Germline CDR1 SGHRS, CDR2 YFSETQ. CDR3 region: CASSLYDYYGYTF. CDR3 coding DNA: TGCGCCAGCAGCTTGTACGATTACTATGGCTACACCTTC.

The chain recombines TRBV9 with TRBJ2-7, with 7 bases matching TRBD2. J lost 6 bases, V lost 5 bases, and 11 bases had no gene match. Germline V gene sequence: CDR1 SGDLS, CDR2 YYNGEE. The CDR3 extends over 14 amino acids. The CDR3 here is CASSPPTSPSEQYF. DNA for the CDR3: TGTGCCAGCAGTCCCCCGACTAGCCCCAGCGAGCAGTACTTC.

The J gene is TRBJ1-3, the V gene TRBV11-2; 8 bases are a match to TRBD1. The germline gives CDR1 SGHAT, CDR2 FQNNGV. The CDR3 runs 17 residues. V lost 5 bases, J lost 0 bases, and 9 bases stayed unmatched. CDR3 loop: CASSPRQGLSSGNTIYF. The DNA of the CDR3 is TGTGCCAGCAGCCCACGACAGGGGTTGAGCTCTGGAAACACCATATATTTT. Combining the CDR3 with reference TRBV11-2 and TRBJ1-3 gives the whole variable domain EAGVAQSPRYKIIEKRQSVAFWCNPISGHATLYWYQQILGQGPKLLIQFQNNGVVDDSQLPKDRFSAERLKGVDSTLKIQPAKLEDSAVYLCASSPRQGLSSGNTIYFGEGSWLTVV.

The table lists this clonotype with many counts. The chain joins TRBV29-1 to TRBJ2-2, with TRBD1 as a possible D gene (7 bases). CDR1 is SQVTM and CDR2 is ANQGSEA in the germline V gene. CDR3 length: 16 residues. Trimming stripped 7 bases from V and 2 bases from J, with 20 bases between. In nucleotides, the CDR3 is TGCAGCGCGCGGGGAGCAGGGGGGACAAACACCGGGGAGCTGTTTTTT. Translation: CSARGAGGTNTGELFF.

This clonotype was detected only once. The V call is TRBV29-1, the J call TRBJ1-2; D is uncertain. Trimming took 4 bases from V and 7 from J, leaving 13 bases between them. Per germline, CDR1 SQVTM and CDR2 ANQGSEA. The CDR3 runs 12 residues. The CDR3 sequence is CSVVDPQLGYTF. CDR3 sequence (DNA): TGCAGCGTTGTAGATCCCCAGCTTGGCTACACCTTC.

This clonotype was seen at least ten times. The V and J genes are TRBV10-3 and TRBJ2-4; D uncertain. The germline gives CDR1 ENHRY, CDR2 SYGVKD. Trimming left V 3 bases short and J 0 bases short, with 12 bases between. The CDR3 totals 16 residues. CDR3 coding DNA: TGTGCCATCAGTGAAGCCCTCGTCCTAGCCAAAAACATTCAGTACTTC. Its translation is CAISEALVLAKNIQYF.

CDR3: CSVEEGGPGGELFF. The CDR3 DNA reads TGCAGCGTTGAGGAGGGAGGGCCCGGCGGGGAGCTGTTTTTT. The chain links TRBV29-1 to TRBJ2-2; 7 nucleotides agree with TRBD2. The J segment lost 7 bases and the V segment lost 3 bases, leaving 8 bases of the junction unmatched. The germline CDR1 and CDR2 sequences are SQVTM and ANQGSEA. The CDR3 totals 14 residues.

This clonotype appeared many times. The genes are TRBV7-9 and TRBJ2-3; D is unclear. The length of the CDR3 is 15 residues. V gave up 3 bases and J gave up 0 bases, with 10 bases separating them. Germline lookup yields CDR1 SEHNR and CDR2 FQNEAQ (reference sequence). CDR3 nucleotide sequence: TGTGCCAGCAGCTTCCGCCCTACTAGCACAGATACGCAGTATTTT. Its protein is CASSFRPTSTDTQYF.

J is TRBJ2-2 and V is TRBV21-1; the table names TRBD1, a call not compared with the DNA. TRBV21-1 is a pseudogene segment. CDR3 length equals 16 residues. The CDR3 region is CASSKARTGGNGELFF. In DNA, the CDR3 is TGTGCCAGCAGCAAAGCCCGGACAGGGGGGAACGGGGAGCTGTTTTTT.

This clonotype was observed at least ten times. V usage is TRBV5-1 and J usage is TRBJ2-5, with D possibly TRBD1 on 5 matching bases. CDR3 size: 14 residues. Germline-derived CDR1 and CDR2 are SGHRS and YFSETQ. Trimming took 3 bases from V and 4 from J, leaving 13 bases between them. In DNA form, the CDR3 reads TGCGCCAGCAGCTACTCTCAGGGCTCAGAGACCCAGTACTTC. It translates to CASSYSQGSETQYF.

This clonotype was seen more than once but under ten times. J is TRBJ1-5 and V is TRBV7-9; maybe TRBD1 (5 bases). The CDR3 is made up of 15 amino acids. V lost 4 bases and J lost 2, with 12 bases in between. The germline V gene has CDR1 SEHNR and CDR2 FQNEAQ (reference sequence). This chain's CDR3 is CASSSQGTGNQPQHF. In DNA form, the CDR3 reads TGTGCCAGCAGCTCCCAAGGGACTGGCAATCAGCCCCAGCATTTT.

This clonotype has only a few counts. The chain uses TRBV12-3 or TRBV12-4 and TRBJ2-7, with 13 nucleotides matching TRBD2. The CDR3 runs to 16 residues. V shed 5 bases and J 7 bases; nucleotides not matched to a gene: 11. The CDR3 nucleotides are TGTGCCAGCAGTACCAGAACTAGCGGGAGGGCCTGGGAGCAGTACTTC. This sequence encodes CASSTRTSGRAWEQYF.